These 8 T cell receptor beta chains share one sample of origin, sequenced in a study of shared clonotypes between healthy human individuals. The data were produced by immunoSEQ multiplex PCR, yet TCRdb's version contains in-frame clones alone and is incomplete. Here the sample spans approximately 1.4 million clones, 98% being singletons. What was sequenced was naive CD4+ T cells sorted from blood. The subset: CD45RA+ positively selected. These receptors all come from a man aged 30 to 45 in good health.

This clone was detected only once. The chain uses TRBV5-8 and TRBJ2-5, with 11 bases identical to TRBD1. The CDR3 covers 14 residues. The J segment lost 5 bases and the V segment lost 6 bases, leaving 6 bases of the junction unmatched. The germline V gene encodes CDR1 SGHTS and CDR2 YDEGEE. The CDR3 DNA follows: TGTGCCAGCACCGCCGGGACAGGGGGTGAGACCCAGTACTTC. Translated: CASTAGTGGETQYF.

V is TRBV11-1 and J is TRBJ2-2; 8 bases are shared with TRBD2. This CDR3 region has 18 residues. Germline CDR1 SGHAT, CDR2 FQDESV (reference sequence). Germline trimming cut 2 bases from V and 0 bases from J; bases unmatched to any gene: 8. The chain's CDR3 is CASSLLAGLVANTGELFF. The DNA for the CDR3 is TGTGCCAGCAGCTTACTAGCGGGCTTGGTCGCGAACACCGGGGAGCTGTTTTTT.

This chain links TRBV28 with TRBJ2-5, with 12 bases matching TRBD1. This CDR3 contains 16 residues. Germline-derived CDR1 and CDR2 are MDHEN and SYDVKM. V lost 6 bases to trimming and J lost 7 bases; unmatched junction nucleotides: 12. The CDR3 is CASRPQGTGGLGTQYF. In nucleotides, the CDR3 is TGTGCCAGCAGACCCCAAGGGACAGGGGGCTTGGGGACCCAGTACTTC. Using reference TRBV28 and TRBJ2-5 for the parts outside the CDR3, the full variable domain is DVKVTQSSRYLVKRTGEKVFLECVQDMDHENMFWYRQDPGLGLRLIYFSYDVKMKEKGDIPEGYSVSREKKERFSLILESASTNQTSMYLCASRPQGTGGLGTQYFGPGTRLLVL.

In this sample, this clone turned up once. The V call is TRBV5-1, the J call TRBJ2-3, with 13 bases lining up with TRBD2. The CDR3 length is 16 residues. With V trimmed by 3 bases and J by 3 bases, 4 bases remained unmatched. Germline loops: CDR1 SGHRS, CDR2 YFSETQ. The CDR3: CASSWTTSGRTDTQYF. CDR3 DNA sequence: TGCGCCAGCAGCTGGACGACTAGCGGGAGGACAGATACGCAGTATTTT. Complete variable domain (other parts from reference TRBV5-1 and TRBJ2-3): KAGVTQTPRYLIKTRGQQVTLSCSPISGHRSVSWYQQTPGQGLQFLFEYFSETQRNKGNFPGRFSGRQFSNSRSEMNVSTLELGDSALYLCASSWTTSGRTDTQYFGPGTRLTVL.

CDR3 loop: CASSSLGTSYNEQFF. In DNA form, the CDR3 reads TGTGCCAGCAGCTCTCTAGGGACTAGCTACAATGAGCAGTTCTTC. This chain uses TRBV11-3 with TRBJ2-1, with 8 positions matching TRBD2. The ends lost 4 bases at V and 3 bases at J; junction bases unmatched: 5. The germline CDR1 and CDR2 sequences are SGHNT and YENEEA. The CDR3 runs to 15 residues. The full variable domain, its missing parts supplied by reference TRBV11-3 and TRBJ2-1, is EAGVVQSPRYKIIEKKQPVAFWCNPISGHNTLYWYLQNLGQGPELLIRYENEEAVDDSQLPKDRFSAERLKGVDSTLKIQPAELGDSAVYLCASSSLGTSYNEQFFGPGTRLTVL.

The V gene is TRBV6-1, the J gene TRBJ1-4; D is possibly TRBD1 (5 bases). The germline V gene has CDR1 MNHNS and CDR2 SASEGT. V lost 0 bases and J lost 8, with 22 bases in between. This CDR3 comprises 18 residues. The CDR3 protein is CASSEAFHRRVLEEKLFF. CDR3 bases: TGTGCCAGCAGTGAAGCGTTTCACCGCAGGGTTTTAGAAGAAAAACTGTTTTTT.

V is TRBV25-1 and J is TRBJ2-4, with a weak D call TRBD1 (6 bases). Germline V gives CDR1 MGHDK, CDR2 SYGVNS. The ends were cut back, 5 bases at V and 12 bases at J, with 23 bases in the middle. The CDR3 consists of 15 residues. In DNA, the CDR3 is TGTGCCAGCAGTCCAGGGGTGGACTTTGGGAACCCTCAGTACTTC. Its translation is CASSPGVDFGNPQYF.

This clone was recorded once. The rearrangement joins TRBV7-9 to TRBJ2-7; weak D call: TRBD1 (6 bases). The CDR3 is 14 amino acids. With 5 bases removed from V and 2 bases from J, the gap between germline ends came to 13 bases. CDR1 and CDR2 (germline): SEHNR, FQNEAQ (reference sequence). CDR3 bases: TGTGCCAGCAGCCATATACAGGGAACCTACGAGCAGTACTTC. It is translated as CASSHIQGTYEQYF.